The sequence of this T cell receptor (beta chain) was determined in a study of cytomegalovirus exposure and HLA in healthy donors (dated by TCRdb to 2016 to 2017). For context, the study as a whole: In an earlier analysis of approximately 640 of the donors, 276 Gb of sequence data and some 100 million unique TCR beta sequences from about 190 million T cells were reported. Donor age, sex, ethnicity and CMV serostatus were collected together with the repertoire data. HLA typing included class I and class II loci at four-digit resolution. Of the 350 to 400 genotyped donors, 65% to 90% fell in the genetic ancestry cluster associated with self-reported Caucasian donors. In addition to the first cohort of around 670 subjects, a separate validation cohort of approximately 120 different subjects was used. Rather than drawing on any new phenotypic data, the later analysis identified candidate immune exposures from TCR beta sequences and the way those sequences occurred across donors. The number of donors typed differed by locus, with 629-630 for A, B, C, DRB1 and DQB1, roughly 520 for DQA1, over 600 for DPA1, and under 490 for DPB1. The aim of the study was to test whether cataloging public T cell receptors could identify signatures of past pathogen exposure. Several DR-DQ haplotypes were handled as single units for association and clustering, since linkage in the cohort was strong. The T cell repertoires of some 670 subjects were profiled by immunosequencing and related to cytomegalovirus serostatus. In a later analysis, previously published TCR beta repertoires from 666 donors were re-analyzed and high-resolution HLA genotyping was added so that TCR occurrence patterns could be studied. A later genetic analysis took genome-wide SNP genotypes for about 60% of the roughly 670 donors and used that subset as a discovery cohort. The study combined high-throughput TCR immunosequencing, statistical association of individual TCRs with disease status, and machine learning to predict cytomegalovirus infection status. Roughly 300 gigabases of sequencing data and tens of millions of unique TCR sequences were included in an early release covering 550 to 800 HLA-typed donors. Every repertoire in the discovery cohort had been generated on one and the same sequencing platform. To decide whether each TCR beta V gene segment behaved as functional or pseudogenic, an earlier analysis of fewer than 750 of the donors relied on high-throughput TCR beta sequencing. Among about 360 genotyped donors of the cohort, an average of 235,054 unique TCR beta nucleotide sequences were sequenced per donor, roughly 20% of them non-productive.

In total, roughly 670 healthy bone marrow donors made up the cohort. All cohort members were sampled while nominally healthy, although unrecorded immune exposures were likely present. CMV serostatus was recorded as positive for about 300 and negative for about 50% of the roughly 700 cohort members, whereas no CMV serostatus was recorded for the donor in question. Each donor provided a peripheral blood sample, and peripheral blood mononuclear cells were used for TCR beta sequencing. The Qiagen DNeasy Blood Extraction Kit was used to extract genomic DNA from the blood cell samples. The method behind the library was the immunoSEQ multiplex PCR assay. For the multiplex PCR, a mixture combining 60 forward primers for TCR Vbeta segments and 13 reverse primers for TCR Jbeta segments was used. Amplification of the CDR3 region of rearranged TCR beta genes was performed with a multiplex PCR assay on genomic DNA. Amplified TCR beta libraries were sequenced as 87-base-pair reads on the Illumina HiSeq System. As for how the authors treated the data: In a later analysis, some 80 million unique TCR beta chains were counted across the approximately 640 repertoires, and around 10 million of these chains were shared by at least two donors. To remove PCR and sequencing errors, raw reads were error-corrected and collapsed into unique sequences using a nearest-neighbor algorithm that merged closely related sequences. CDR3 sequences were aligned to IMGT reference sequences to assign V, D and J gene segments. For a sequence to be retained, a match of at least six nucleotides to both a V gene segment and a J gene segment was required. Rearrangements were called productive when the CDR3 lacked stop codons and stayed in frame with V and J; all others were non-productive. CDR3 was defined according to IMGT convention as the region running from the second conserved V-encoded cysteine to the conserved J-encoded phenylalanine. The earlier analysis of around 640 of the donors excluded sequences that lacked an unambiguous match to a single V gene segment. An earlier analysis of several hundred of the donors called V segments functional above 56.7% productive rearrangements and segregating when the between-donor standard deviation exceeded 5%. To diagnose cytomegalovirus status from the catalog of TCR beta chain sequences, a statistical classification framework was built. In a later analysis, TCR nucleotide sequences were compared against IMGT/GENE-DB human TR gene sequences so that V and J genes could be assigned. In a later analysis, CDR3 sequences and most-parsimonious VDJ recombination scenarios were assigned using the TCRdist pipeline. A later analysis defined each TCR beta chain by its CDR3 amino acid sequence plus V-gene family, and excluded reads lacking a unique V-gene family. As a way to deal with suspected cross-contamination and a sequencing artifact, a later analysis dropped 592 nucleotide sequences that were highly shared and had low generation probability. For each public chain, a later analysis derived a clonal expansion index from normalized ranks of inferred template counts within each repertoire. In a later analysis, generation probabilities were computed with a VDJ recombination model fitted to out-of-frame rearrangements, and the resulting probabilities were checked against IGoR. In a later analysis, TCR-TCR, TCR-HLA and TCR-CMV co-occurrence was scored with hypergeometric tests, and a repertoire-size bias correction was applied to TCR pairs. In a later analysis, false discovery rates were estimated by permuting HLA or CMV assignments 20 times. A later analysis grouped co-occurring TCRs with DBSCAN, adding TCRdist sequence similarity when clustering within HLA-allele-positive subsets. For co-occurrence clustering, repertoires with fewer than 30,000 or more than 120,000 public chains were excluded, along with 5 or 6 repertoires with anomalous nucleotide sharing. In its TCRdb copy, this immuneACCESS table keeps in-frame sequences only and misses some clones. Where compared with another copy, unresolved V genes explain less than half of these, and the others have no known cause. V, J and clone size are those of that table, while D and trimming were read from the DNA. The sample includes about 150,000 clones, with about 80% observed a single time. The ten largest account for about 4.9% of the sample.

As concerns this clone: It lacks a known antigen. Base quality data are lacking; no much larger clone is found one base away.

Broad study findings and their caveats: Because HLA typing was unavailable for some donors at each locus, only the typed subset was used in association tests. Roughly uniform sequencing depth across donors was assumed in presence/absence analyses, although this assumption may not hold. In a later analysis, TCR association rates were found to vary across HLA loci, with the most associated TCRs seen for DRB1 alleles and the fewest for HLA-C alleles. For the cohort, immune exposure information was limited to CMV serostatus. The study listed 164 TCR beta chains as associated with cytomegalovirus. The cohort was sequenced for TCR beta chains only, and without alpha or paired-chain data the features that could be detected were limited. V-gene and J-gene trimming of TCR beta chains was associated with a missense DCLRE1C variant in a later genetic analysis, and the association was replicated in an independent cohort. The 87-base-pair reads could not distinguish some IMGT-functional V segments, including TRBV6-2 and TRBV6-3, so those segments were excluded. A further reported finding was that TCR beta sequences accurately predicted the HLA-A and HLA-B alleles for most subjects in the first cohort. In a later analysis, several top co-occurrence clusters were reported to appear linked to parvovirus B19, influenza, CMV and Epstein-Barr virus. According to a later analysis, most CMV-associated TCR beta chains appeared to be HLA-restricted, and the HLA associations seemed to be driven largely by CMV exposure. A later genetic analysis reported fewer N-insertions in productive TCRs among donors in an Asian-associated ancestry cluster than the approximately 670-donor mean. A later analysis associated some 17,000 TCR beta sequences with specific HLA alleles at a false discovery rate of 0.05. Linkage disequilibrium might explain the correlated functional status among segregating V segments, but an unknown experimental factor could not be ruled out. Most TCR sequences were seen in very few donors, while some public TCRs were found in many individuals. Cytomegalovirus status was reported to be diagnosed by the classifier with high specificity and sensitivity in both the original and validation cohorts. The earlier analysis of 587 of the donors excluded some 15 rarely observed V segments, including chromosome 9 orphons, because counts were too low. When HLA alleles, especially DR and DQ, strongly co-occurred, TCR associations were difficult to assign to individual alleles. In vitro tests confirmed that a few of the cytomegalovirus-associated TCR beta chains recognize cytomegalovirus antigens. The sequencing pipeline was judged likely to have produced a cluster of highly shared sequence variants as a technical artifact. An earlier analysis of approximately 530 of the donors showed that most TCR beta V segments appeared in productive rearrangements either about 90% or about 30% of the time, which broadly matched IMGT annotations. According to the authors, the approach could potentially be generalized to other disease states and immunological phenotypes. In a later analysis, HLA-associated TCR beta chains showed more clonal expansion and lower generation probabilities than non-associated chains that were equally common.

Via the germline V gene, CDR1 is SGHDT and CDR2 YYEEEE. V is shortened by 4 bases, J by 2 bases, and the region joining them spans 7 bases. The CDR3 runs 13 residues from the cysteine to the phenylalanine. The CDR3 DNA has 39 bases and is translated from base 1. The TCR comes from a young man in good health. The chain employs TRBV5-6 and TRBJ2-1; perhaps TRBD2 is the D gene, with 5 bases matching. What was sequenced was PBMCs. Here the CDR3 is given as CASSTGTYNEQFF. The nucleotides are TGTGCCAGCAGCACCGGGACCTACAATGAGCAGTTCTTC.